This T cell receptor (beta chain) was sequenced for a study of T cells in Graves' hyperthyroidism and ophthalmopathy. RNA transcripts were the template for amplifying TCR beta CDR3 regions. In the first-round RT-PCR of the TCR CDR3, the HTBI primer set was used. TCRdb called the multiplex PCR reads again in MiXCR, with one record for every CDR3 protein. The table includes approximately 370,000 distinct CDR3 sequences, 15% to 20% detected once. This CDR3 comprises 15 residues. Germline CDR1 LNHDA, CDR2 SQIVND (reference sequence). Trimming removed 2 bases from V and 0 bases from J, with 10 bases in between. From around 11 ml of fresh peripheral blood, PBMCs were isolated.

The rearrangement links TRBV19 to TRBJ1-1, with D unclear. Sequenced sample: blood. The sequence was obtained from a woman in her 30s with Graves' hyperthyroidism that later progressed to Graves' ophthalmopathy. CDR3 coding DNA: TGTGCCAGTAGTATACTGAGGGAAATGAACACTGAAGCTTTCTTT. This gives the protein CASSILREMNTEAFF.